Given below is one T cell receptor beta chain in context. As yet, its antigen is unknown. The data were obtained in a study of cytomegalovirus exposure and HLA in healthy donors. Findings and limits, study-wide: In a later analysis, CMV-associated beta chains were mostly HLA-associated, it appeared. Earlier analysis found most TCR beta V segments productive about 87% or about 30% of the time. Later analysis found that TCR beta chains associated with HLA were more clonally expanded than other, equally common chains.

The CDR3 contains 15 residues. Germline V lookup: CDR1 SGHNT, CDR2 YYREEE (reference sequence). The J segment lost 2 bases and the V segment lost 4 bases, leaving 6 bases of the junction unmatched. Primers for the PCR totalled 60 Vbeta and 13 Jbeta. Assay: immunoSEQ multiplex PCR; the TCRdb copy retains only in-frame clones and omits some. The sample has 250,000 or so clones, about nine tenths seen once; the top ten hold about 1.7%. The V call is TRBV5-4, the J call TRBJ2-3, with 8 bases that match TRBD2. Sequences were obtained from PBMCs. This clonotype was obtained from a girl aged 2-10 years in good health and CMV-seronegative. The CDR3 coding sequence is TGTGCCAGCAGCCAACGGGGGGGCATCACAGATACGCAGTATTTT. This encodes CASSQRGGITDTQYF.